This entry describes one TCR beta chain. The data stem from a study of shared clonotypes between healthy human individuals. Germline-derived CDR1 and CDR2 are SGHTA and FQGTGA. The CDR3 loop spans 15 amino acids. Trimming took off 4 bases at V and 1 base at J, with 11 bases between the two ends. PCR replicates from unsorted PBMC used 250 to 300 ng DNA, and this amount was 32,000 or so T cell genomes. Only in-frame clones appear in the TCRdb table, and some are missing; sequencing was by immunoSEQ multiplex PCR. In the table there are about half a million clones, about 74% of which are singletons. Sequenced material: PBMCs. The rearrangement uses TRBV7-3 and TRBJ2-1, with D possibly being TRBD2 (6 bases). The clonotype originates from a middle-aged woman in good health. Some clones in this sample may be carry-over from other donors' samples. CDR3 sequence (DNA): TGTGCCAGCAGCTCCCGGGACTCGTCCTACAATGAGCAGTTCTTC. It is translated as CASSSRDSSYNEQFF.